Presented here are 6 T cell receptor beta chains from one specimen sequenced in a study of neurological immune-mediated disorders. Documented time point: longitudinal time-point 1 (baseline). TCRdb itself ran the 5' RACE reads through MiXCR, one entry per CDR3 protein. The data hold over 55,000 distinct CDR3 sequences, with roughly 10% observed a single time. Sequencing used PBMCs. The source of these receptors is a male donor with HTLV-1-associated myelopathy (HAM/TSP).

This clonotype occurred many times. The rearrangement joins TRBV29-1 to TRBJ2-5; TRBD2 aligns across 10 bases. The CDR3 runs 15 residues. The V segment lost 8 bases and the J segment 4 bases; nucleotides outside the gene matches: 13. Germline CDR1 is SQVTM and CDR2 is ANQGSEA. The chain's CDR3 is CSSSPSGGAVETQYF. The DNA of the CDR3 is TGCAGCTCAAGCCCCAGCGGGGGGGCCGTAGAGACCCAGTACTTC.

This clonotype was recorded at least ten times. No DNA is shown, since the ends of the CDR3 on it are uncertain; the CDR3 is the one TCRdb lists. The chain employs TRBV12-3 or TRBV12-4 and TRBJ2-1. The CDR3 totals 11 residues, both ends included. The CDR3 spells CASSSSNEQFF.

There are many counts of this clonotype. The rearrangement links TRBV5-1 to TRBJ2-5; 8 nucleotides line up with TRBD1. In germline, CDR1 is SGHRS, CDR2 YFSETQ. The V gene end was trimmed by 0 bases and the J gene end by 7 bases; junction bases not matched to a gene: 11. The length of the CDR3 is 16 residues. The CDR3 spells CASSLAGQVTGGTQYF. In nucleotides, the CDR3 is TGCGCCAGCAGCTTGGCGGGACAGGTCACCGGGGGGACCCAGTACTTC.

This clonotype was picked up many times. This chain uses TRBV5-1 with TRBJ1-2, with D maybe TRBD1 (6 bases). V lost 1 base and J 2 bases, leaving 15 bases between the germline ends. The germline gives CDR1 SGHRS, CDR2 YFSETQ. CDR3 length: 16 residues. The CDR3 spells CASSLPLQGPNYGYTF. CDR3 coding DNA: TGCGCCAGCAGCTTGCCCCTACAGGGACCCAACTATGGCTACACCTTC.

This clonotype was counted many times. The CDR3 DNA reads as TGTGCCAGCAGCGTAGCAGGACTAGCGGGGGGCGTGGAGACCCAGTACTTC. Protein sequence: CASSVAGLAGGVETQYF. The V call is TRBV9, the J call TRBJ2-5; 14 bases align to TRBD2. V shed 0 bases and J 5 bases; nucleotides not matched to a gene: 6. This CDR3 has 17 residues. Germline V lookup: CDR1 SGDLS, CDR2 YYNGEE.

This clonotype was seen repeatedly, ten times or more. The chain employs TRBV7-2 and TRBJ2-1; 9 bases map to TRBD1. The CDR3 is made up of 13 amino acids. The germline CDR1 and CDR2 sequences are SGHTA and FQGNSA. V was clipped by 5 bases and J by 5 bases; unmatched bases: 1. Here the CDR3 DNA reads TGTGCCAGCAGCAGGACAGGGGACAATGAGCAGTTCTTC. Protein: CASSRTGDNEQFF.